One and the same sample provided the 22 T cell receptor beta chains below, sequenced in a study of blood T cell repertoires in COVID-19. Measured with immunoSEQ multiplex PCR; TCRdb has only the in-frame clones, and not every one. This repertoire shows fewer than 80,000 clones, 90% found once; its top ten account for about 17%. The sample was peripheral blood. The receptors were gathered from a woman of 80 years or more with active or convalescent COVID-19.

The chain employs TRBV5-4 and TRBJ2-3; TRBD2 is a possible D gene (6 bases). Trimming stripped 5 bases from V and 6 bases from J, with 19 bases between. The CDR3 covers 15 residues. CDR1 is SGHNT, CDR2 YYREEE, per germline (reference sequence). CDR3 nucleotide sequence: TGTGCCAGCAGGAATTTGGGCTGGAGGGTCGATACGCAGTATTTT. Its translation: CASRNLGWRVDTQYF.

This clone was recorded once. The chain employs TRBV4-1 and TRBJ2-3; 8 bases agree with TRBD2. The CDR3 sequence is 18 residues long. The germline V gene encodes CDR1 MGHRA and CDR2 YSYEKL. J lost 3 bases, V lost 0 bases, and 11 bases had no gene match. The CDR3 reads CASSQEGRGVTLTDTQYF. The CDR3 DNA reads as TGCGCCAGCAGCCAAGAGGGGCGGGGGGTCACGTTGACAGATACGCAGTATTTT.

In the case of this clone: Other DNA sequences of this sample code for an identical CDR3. This chain connects TRBV7-2 to TRBJ2-2; 11 nucleotides align to TRBD2. Trimming took 4 bases from V and 1 from J; bases not matched to a gene: 2. This CDR3 has 16 residues. The germline CDR1 and CDR2 sequences are SGHTA and FQGNSA. CDR3 nucleotide sequence: TGTGCCAGCAGCTCGCTAGCGGGGGGGAACACCGGGGAGCTGTTTTTT. Protein product: CASSSLAGGNTGELFF.

This rearrangement joins TRBV7-2 to TRBJ1-3; unclear D gene. V lost 5 bases and J 0 bases, leaving 8 bases between the germline ends. The germline V gene encodes CDR1 SGHTA and CDR2 FQGNSA. The CDR3 covers 14 residues. CDR3 residues: CASSPNYSGNTIYF. The CDR3 DNA follows: TGTGCCAGCAGCCCCAACTACTCTGGAAACACCATATATTTT.

About this clone: A much larger clone is a single base away; this may be a read error. V is TRBV5-4 and J is TRBJ2-1; 7 nucleotides match TRBD2. J was trimmed by 0 bases and V by 4 bases; bases with no gene match: 4. Looked up from germline, CDR1 is SGHNT and CDR2 is YYREEE (reference sequence). CDR3 length: 15 amino acids. The CDR3 DNA reads as TGTGCCAGCAGCCGCGGGGGAAGCTCCTACAATGAGCAGTTCTTC. Its protein is CASSRGGSSYNEQFF.

CDR3 amino acids: CASSAGTGGSNQPQHF. The CDR3 nucleotides read TGTGCCAGCAGTGCCGGGACAGGGGGAAGCAATCAGCCCCAGCATTTT. The J gene is TRBJ1-5, the V gene TRBV2; 11 nucleotides agree with TRBD1. Germline trimming cut 4 bases from V and 1 base from J; bases unmatched to any gene: 3. CDR1 and CDR2 from the germline V gene are SNHLY and FYNNEI. This CDR3 contains 16 residues.

This clone was counted a single time. This sequence joins TRBV4-1 and TRBJ2-5; TRBD2 is a possible D gene (6 bases). This CDR3 has 13 amino acids. Trimming cost V 4 bases and J 5 bases, with 11 bases left between them. Per germline, CDR1 MGHRA and CDR2 YSYEKL. DNA for the CDR3: TGCGCCAGCAGCCGTCGACTAGTGGAGACCCAGTACTTC. It translates to CASSRRLVETQYF.

This chain links TRBV7-9 with TRBJ1-1; D not resolved. CDR1 SEHNR and CDR2 FQNEAQ come from the germline V gene (reference sequence). CDR3 length: 13 residues. Trimming cost V 2 bases and J 1 base, with 5 bases left between them. The CDR3, as DNA: TGTGCCAGCAGCTTATCAGGGAACACTGAAGCTTTCTTT. Its protein product is CASSLSGNTEAFF.

The rearrangement uses TRBV28 and TRBJ1-2; D not certain. The CDR3 contains 12 residues. With 5 bases removed from V and 4 bases from J, the gap between germline ends came to 8 bases. The germline V gene encodes CDR1 MDHEN and CDR2 SYDVKM. The CDR3 DNA reads as TGTGCCAGCAGTCAACAGAGCTATGGCTACACCTTC. Encoded protein: CASSQQSYGYTF.

V usage is TRBV5-4 and J usage is TRBJ1-4; D is uncertain. CDR3 length: 14 residues. Between the trimmed V and J ends, which lost 0 bases and 4 bases, there was a span of 7 bases. CDR1 is SGHNT, CDR2 YYREEE, per germline (reference sequence). The CDR3 bases are TGTGCCAGCAGCTTGGCCGGGGTTAATGAAAAACTGTTTTTT. Its protein product is CASSLAGVNEKLFF.

J is TRBJ1-1 and V is TRBV11-3; tentative D call: TRBD1 (6 bases). Germline CDR1 and CDR2: SGHNT and YENEEA. V lost 3 bases and J lost 1, with 6 bases in between. There are 13 residues in the CDR3. The CDR3 is CASSLTGNTEAFF. The CDR3 DNA reads TGTGCCAGCAGCTTGACAGGGAACACTGAAGCTTTCTTT.

The gene calls are TRBV9 and TRBJ2-2; TRBD1 matches at 9 bases. Germline values: CDR1 SGDLS, CDR2 YYNGEE. V lost 3 bases, J lost 7 bases, and 10 bases stayed unmatched. This CDR3 is 16 amino acids long. CDR3 DNA: TGTGCCAGCAGCGAGACCCGGGACAGGGTAGACGGGGAGCTGTTTTTT. Translated: CASSETRDRVDGELFF.

The V call is TRBV7-2, the J call TRBJ1-5, with 8 bases identical to TRBD1. Trimming cost V 5 bases and J 4 bases; bases outside gene matches: 7. The germline V gene encodes CDR1 SGHTA and CDR2 FQGNSA. The CDR3 contains 15 residues. The CDR3 sequence is CASSVDRALNQPQHF. DNA for the CDR3: TGTGCCAGCAGCGTGGACAGGGCCCTTAATCAGCCCCAGCATTTT.

CDR3 sequence reads: CASSEDLGSSYNEQFF. Written as DNA, the CDR3 is TGTGCCAGCAGTGAAGACCTGGGGAGCTCCTACAATGAGCAGTTCTTC. V usage is TRBV6-1 and J usage is TRBJ2-1; D may be TRBD2 (5 bases). CDR1 and CDR2 from the germline V gene are MNHNS and SASEGT. This CDR3 has 16 residues. Trimming pared 1 base from V and 0 bases from J, leaving 10 bases between.

V is TRBV29-1 and J is TRBJ1-2; the D gene is possibly TRBD1 (5 bases). Trimming took 4 bases from V and 6 from J, leaving 15 bases between them. The germline V gene encodes CDR1 SQVTM and CDR2 ANQGSEA. This CDR3 has 13 residues. The CDR3 DNA reads as TGCAGCGTTGTAAGGACAATGGCGGATGGCTACACCTTC. Translation gives CSVVRTMADGYTF.

The chain couples TRBV4-3 to TRBJ2-3; 10 nucleotides match TRBD2. Germline CDR1 reads LGHNA; CDR2 reads YSLEER. The junction had 3 bases not matched to a gene; V was cut back by 0 bases and J by 0 bases. CDR3 length: 17 residues. CDR3 in amino acids: CASSQEVSGGSTDTQYF. Here the CDR3 DNA reads TGCGCCAGCAGCCAAGAGGTTAGCGGGGGGAGCACAGATACGCAGTATTTT.

This sequence joins TRBV4-1 and TRBJ2-5; the match to TRBD2 covers 9 bases. The CDR3 has 16 amino acids. J lost 5 bases, V lost 3 bases, and 10 bases had no gene match. Germline V lookup: CDR1 MGHRA, CDR2 YSYEKL. DNA of the CDR3: TGCGCCAGCAGCCAGATATTGACTAGCGGCTGGGAGACCCAGTACTTC. Encoded protein: CASSQILTSGWETQYF.

The chain recombines TRBV30 with TRBJ2-2, with D perhaps matching TRBD2 (6 bases). CDR1 and CDR2 from the germline V gene are GTSNPN and SVGIG (reference sequence). V was trimmed by 1 base and J by 10 bases, leaving 22 bases between them. The CDR3 covers 16 residues. This CDR3 reads CAWSEGLGRGLLELFF. The CDR3 coding sequence is TGTGCCTGGAGTGAAGGGCTAGGAAGGGGACTTCTGGAGCTGTTTTTT.

This clone showed up just once. This sequence joins TRBV12-3 or TRBV12-4 and TRBJ1-1; the D gene is possibly TRBD1 (6 bases). V was clipped by 3 bases and J by 11 bases, with 13 bases between them. This CDR3 has 12 residues. The CDR3 region has the DNA TGTGCCAGCAGTTTGTCAGGGGCTGGTGCTTTCTTT. It codes for CASSLSGAGAFF.

The chain couples TRBV10-2 to TRBJ2-1; 10 bases match TRBD2. The CDR3 is 15 residues long. Germline lookup yields CDR1 WSHSY and CDR2 SAAADI. The V segment lost 2 bases and the J segment 9 bases; nucleotides outside the gene matches: 7. This CDR3 reads CASSESGGAMVEQFF. DNA for the CDR3: TGCGCCAGCAGTGAGAGCGGGGGGGCCATGGTTGAGCAGTTCTTC.

Here the CDR3 reads CASSAGVEGTTEAFF. In nucleotides, the CDR3 is TGTGCCAGCAGCGCGGGTGTAGAGGGAACCACTGAAGCTTTCTTT. The chain joins TRBV6-5 to TRBJ1-1; D remains unclear. The CDR3 runs 15 residues. Trimming pared 6 bases from V and 4 bases from J, leaving 18 bases between. Germline CDR1 MNHEY, CDR2 SVGAGI.

The rearrangement links TRBV19 to TRBJ1-1; maybe TRBD1 (5 bases). This CDR3 is built from 19 residues. V was trimmed by 0 bases and J by 5 bases, leaving 25 bases between them. The germline gives CDR1 LNHDA, CDR2 SQIVND (reference sequence). In DNA, the CDR3 is TGTGCCAGTAGTATAGATCATCATTTGGACACCCTATATAGGACTGAAGCTTTCTTT. It translates to CASSIDHHLDTLYRTEAFF.